One sample yielded the 24 T cell receptor beta chains listed below, sequenced in a study of T cell repertoires in cytomegalovirus infection. TCRdb used MiXCR to reprocess the reads, holding one entry per CDR3 protein. The table records about 69,000 distinct CDR3 sequences, about 27% of them present only once. These TCRs' antigens remain unknown. The sequenced sample was CD8+ T cells from cultured PBMCs, obtained from culture after CMV antigen stimulation. All receptors derive from a human donor in good health (CMV status not recorded). Some clones in this sample may be carry-over from other donors' samples.

This clonotype was recorded once. The gene calls are TRBV19 and TRBJ2-3; D is undetermined. CDR3 size: 16 residues. The V gene's germline CDR1 is LNHDA and CDR2 SQIVND (reference sequence). V lost 5 bases and J 5 bases, leaving 20 bases between the germline ends. CDR3 amino acids: CASSPVDVADRDTQYF. CDR3 DNA sequence: TGTGCCAGTAGTCCGGTGGACGTCGCAGATAGAGATACGCAGTATTTT.

This clonotype has at least ten counts. The chain employs TRBV7-9 and TRBJ1-5, with TRBD1 identical over 10 bases. The junction had 3 bases not matched to a gene; V was cut back by 3 bases and J by 1 base. There are 16 residues in the CDR3. Germline V gene data show CDR1 as SEHNR and CDR2 as FQNEAQ (reference sequence). DNA of the CDR3: TGTGCCAGCAGCTTCGGGACAGGGGTGAGCAATCAGCCCCAGCATTTT. As protein: CASSFGTGVSNQPQHF.

This clonotype was observed a handful of times. The rearrangement links TRBV20-1 to TRBJ2-5; TRBD2 matches 9 bases. This CDR3 has 13 amino acids. V lost 2 bases and J lost 5; bases outside the gene matches: 3. Germline-derived CDR1 and CDR2 are DFQATT and SNEGSKA (reference sequence). This CDR3 is CSARTSGSETQYF. As DNA, the CDR3 is TGCAGTGCTAGAACTAGCGGGTCGGAGACCCAGTACTTC.

The rearrangement joins TRBV7-9 to TRBJ2-7; 8 nucleotides agree with TRBD1. This CDR3 comprises 15 residues. J gave up 0 bases and V 5 bases, and 6 bases lay outside the gene matches. Germline assignment: CDR1 SEHNR and CDR2 FQNEAQ (reference sequence). CDR3 region: CASSPQGVLSYEQYF. CDR3 DNA sequence: TGTGCCAGCAGCCCACAGGGGGTTCTCTCCTACGAGCAGTACTTC.

This clonotype was seen many times. The chain uses TRBV9 and TRBJ2-3; unclear D gene. V lost 0 bases and J lost 0, with 8 bases in between. This CDR3 is 15 amino acids long. Germline V gene data show CDR1 as SGDLS and CDR2 as YYNGEE. Written as DNA, the CDR3 is TGTGCCAGCAGCGTAGAGGACGGCAGCACAGATACGCAGTATTTT. The encoded protein is CASSVEDGSTDTQYF.

This clonotype was recorded at least ten times. The chain employs TRBV7-2 and TRBJ1-1; D perhaps matches TRBD1 (6 bases). CDR1 is SGHTA and CDR2 is FQGNSA in the germline V gene. The CDR3 runs 16 residues. Trimming removed 6 bases at V and 4 bases at J, with 21 bases between. The CDR3 is CASSISPNRDTTEAFF. CDR3 in DNA: TGTGCCAGCAGTATTAGCCCAAACAGGGATACCACTGAAGCTTTCTTT.

Note on this clonotype: One base away lies a much larger clone, so this may be a sequencing read error. The final CDR3 position lacks the conserved phenylalanine or tryptophan, pointing to a likely read error. The chain links TRBV7-4 to TRBJ2-5; 10 nucleotides align to TRBD2. The CDR3 is 16 residues long. Trimming took 5 bases from V and 3 from J; bases not matched to a gene: 9. The germline V gene encodes CDR1 SGHVT and CDR2 SQSDAQ. CDR3 DNA: TGTGCCAGCAGCCTAAAACTAGCGGGGATAAAAGAGACCCAGTACTAC. As protein: CASSLKLAGIKETQYY.

This clonotype was observed many times. V and J are TRBV7-9 and TRBJ2-7; TRBD2 matches 7 bases. This CDR3 has 15 residues. CDR1 SEHNR and CDR2 FQNEAQ come from the germline V gene (reference sequence). The junction had 15 bases not matched to a gene; V was cut back by 7 bases and J by 6 bases. DNA of the CDR3: TGTGCCAGCATCTCCCGTGCTAGCGGTGAATTCGAGCAGTACTTC. Protein product: CASISRASGEFEQYF. The whole variable domain, remainder taken from reference TRBV7-9 and TRBJ2-7, is DTGVSQNPRHKITKRGQNVTFRCDPISEHNRLYWYRQTLGQGPEFLTYFQNEAQLEKSRLLSDRFSAERPKGSFSTLEIQRTEQGDSAMYLCASISRASGEFEQYFGPGTRLTVT.

The chain carries TRBV7-6 and TRBJ2-1; 9 positions agree with TRBD1. The CDR3 consists of 15 residues. V dropped 6 bases and J dropped 3; count of bases not matched to a gene: 6. Germline CDR1 reads SGHVS; CDR2 reads FNYEAQ. As DNA, the CDR3 is TGTGCCAGCAGTTCTACAGGGGGCATCTACAATGAGCAGTTCTTC. Translated, it gives CASSSTGGIYNEQFF.

This chain links TRBV11-2 with TRBJ2-1; 7 bases map to TRBD2. Germline CDR1 reads SGHAT; CDR2 reads FQNNGV. The CDR3 extends over 15 amino acids. V was clipped by 5 bases and J by 4 bases; unmatched bases: 8. CDR3: CASSLGTMYYNEQFF. As DNA, the CDR3 is TGTGCCAGCAGCCTCGGGACTATGTATTACAATGAGCAGTTCTTC. Filled out from reference TRBV11-2 and TRBJ2-1, the complete variable domain reads EAGVAQSPRYKIIEKRQSVAFWCNPISGHATLYWYQQILGQGPKLLIQFQNNGVVDDSQLPKDRFSAERLKGVDSTLKIQPAKLEDSAVYLCASSLGTMYYNEQFFGPGTRLTVL.

V and J are TRBV9 and TRBJ2-3; the match to TRBD2 covers 10 bases. CDR1 is SGDLS, CDR2 YYNGEE, per germline. Losses at the gene ends were 0 bases for V and 5 bases for J; bases not matched to a gene: 6. The CDR3 sequence is 16 residues long. CDR3 region: CASSVEEAGGQDTQYF. The CDR3 coding sequence is TGTGCCAGCAGCGTAGAGGAAGCGGGGGGGCAAGATACGCAGTATTTT.

This clonotype came up a few times. The chain joins TRBV7-9 to TRBJ2-7, with D possibly matching TRBD1 (6 bases). This CDR3 region has 16 residues. CDR1 is SEHNR and CDR2 is FQNEAQ in the germline V gene (reference sequence). Trimming took 5 bases from V and 1 from J, leaving 18 bases between them. CDR3 loop: CASSPLGAAGSYEQYF. The CDR3 region has the DNA TGTGCCAGCAGCCCCCTGGGGGCCGCAGGGTCCTACGAGCAGTACTTC. Drawing the rest from reference TRBV7-9 and TRBJ2-7, the complete variable domain is DTGVSQNPRHKITKRGQNVTFRCDPISEHNRLYWYRQTLGQGPEFLTYFQNEAQLEKSRLLSDRFSAERPKGSFSTLEIQRTEQGDSAMYLCASSPLGAAGSYEQYFGPGTRLTVT.

This clonotype was recorded once. This rearrangement joins TRBV7-4 to TRBJ2-2, with D possibly being TRBD1 (5 bases). Germline V gene data show CDR1 as SGHVT and CDR2 as SQSDAQ. The length of the CDR3 is 16 residues. Trimming pared 1 base from V and 0 bases from J, leaving 9 bases between. CDR3 loop: CASSLVGVTNTGELFF. CDR3 sequence (DNA): TGTGCCAGCAGCTTAGTAGGGGTTACGAACACCGGGGAGCTGTTTTTT.

This clonotype was counted ten times or more. V and J are TRBV6-2 or TRBV6-3 and TRBJ2-7, with 7 bases aligning to TRBD1. Per the germline V gene, CDR1 is MNHEY and CDR2 is SVGEGT. The CDR3 covers 14 residues. J lost 0 bases, V lost 5 bases, and 4 bases had no gene match. CDR3: CASSLTGSSYEQYF. The CDR3 nucleotides read TGTGCCAGCAGTCTGACAGGGAGCTCCTACGAGCAGTACTTC.

The chain is built from TRBV12-3 or TRBV12-4 and TRBJ1-4; 10 nucleotides line up with TRBD1. The CDR3 length is 15 residues. J was trimmed by 7 bases and V by 6 bases; bases with no gene match: 8. The CDR3 sequence is CASSLTGQGSEKLFF. CDR3 in DNA: TGTGCCAGCAGCCTGACGGGACAGGGGTCTGAAAAACTGTTTTTT.

This clonotype was seen a single time. This sequence joins TRBV28 and TRBJ2-3, with D possibly being TRBD1 (6 bases). V was cut by 1 base and J by 4 bases, with 9 bases left in between. The CDR3 has 14 amino acids. Germline V gives CDR1 MDHEN, CDR2 SYDVKM. CDR3 amino acids: CASSLYRAADTQYF. CDR3 coding DNA: TGTGCCAGCAGTTTATACAGGGCCGCAGATACGCAGTATTTT.

This clonotype was observed a single time. Here the CDR3 DNA reads TGTGCCAGCAGTTTGAGGGGACAAACGAATTCACCCCTCCACTTT. As protein: CASSLRGQTNSPLHF. The rearrangement joins TRBV27 to TRBJ1-6; possible D gene TRBD1, 6 bases. Germline CDR1 is MNHEY and CDR2 is SMNVEV (reference sequence). The ends were cut back, 3 bases at V and 7 bases at J, with 13 bases in the middle. The CDR3 spans 15 residues.

This clonotype was seen only a few times. This chain joins TRBV7-8 and TRBJ2-5; D gene unclear. The CDR3 extends over 14 amino acids. Germline CDR1 SGHVS, CDR2 FQNEAQ. V was trimmed by 5 bases and J by 1 base, leaving 11 bases between them. The CDR3 protein is CASSPKPGQETQYF. As DNA, the CDR3 is TGTGCCAGCAGCCCGAAACCCGGCCAAGAGACCCAGTACTTC.

This clonotype has a handful of counts. This chain links TRBV27 with TRBJ1-5, with 7 bases that match TRBD1. From germline, CDR1 is MNHEY and CDR2 SMNVEV (reference sequence). The CDR3 contains 14 residues. V was clipped by 6 bases and J by 3 bases; unmatched bases: 5. Here the CDR3 DNA reads TGTGCCAGCAGGGAGACAGGGTACAATCAGCCCCAGCATTTT. Translating gives CASRETGYNQPQHF.

V is TRBV11-3 and J is TRBJ2-7; no firm D call. The germline CDR1 and CDR2 sequences are SGHNT and YENEEA. Trimming removed 3 bases from V and 2 bases from J, with 8 bases in between. The length of the CDR3 is 13 residues. CDR3: CASSLGSTYEQYF. CDR3 DNA sequence: TGTGCCAGCAGCTTGGGGTCGACCTACGAGCAGTACTTC.

The rearrangement joins TRBV4-3 to TRBJ1-3; a weak D match, TRBD1 (6 bases). The germline CDR1 and CDR2 sequences are LGHNA and YSLEER. CDR3 length: 16 residues. Trimming shortened V by 1 base and J by 0 bases, and 10 bases separated the two germline ends. The CDR3 DNA sequence: TGCGCCAGCAGCCAAGGGACAGCGAGCTCTGGAAACACCATATATTTT. Its translation: CASSQGTASSGNTIYF.

The CDR3 DNA sequence: TGCGCCAGCGGGATAGCGGGGATATACAATGAGCAGTTCTTC. Translating it yields CASGIAGIYNEQFF. V is TRBV4-3 and J is TRBJ2-1; 8 bases line up with TRBD2. V gave up 8 bases and J gave up 4 bases; unmatched junction bases: 7. CDR1 is LGHNA, CDR2 YSLEER, per germline. The CDR3 length is 14 residues.

The chain recombines TRBV20-1 with TRBJ2-1, with TRBD2 matching 7 bases. CDR1 DFQATT and CDR2 SNEGSKA come from the germline V gene (reference sequence). The CDR3 extends over 13 amino acids. V lost 0 bases, J lost 10 bases, and 6 bases stayed unmatched. The CDR3 DNA is TGCAGTGCTAGAGATATCACTAGCGAAGAGCAGTTCTTC. Protein product: CSARDITSEEQFF.

The chain employs TRBV19 and TRBJ1-5; TRBD1 might be the D (6 bases). Germline assignment: CDR1 LNHDA and CDR2 SQIVND (reference sequence). V was pared by 5 bases and J by 6 bases, with 17 bases between. The CDR3 spans 15 residues. The CDR3 spells CASSPGPGVGQPQHF. The CDR3 bases are TGTGCCAGTAGTCCTGGCCCAGGGGTAGGTCAGCCCCAGCATTTT.